The rows below give T cell receptor beta chains drawn from one sample of a study of T cell responses to AZD1222 COVID-19 vaccine. Measured with immunoSEQ multiplex PCR; TCRdb has only the in-frame clones, and not every one. The data contain 140,000 to 150,000 clones, roughly 91% of them seen just once; the ten biggest clones take up roughly 2%. The starting material was peripheral blood, obtained on day 0 of AZD1222 vaccination. These TCRs come from an adult in good health. The CDR3 runs from the conserved cysteine through the conserved F or W. Each record gives: J gene, clone size, D gene, V gene, CDR3 DNA, CDR3 protein. A D gene is named only where the DNA matches it firmly. Some rows mark clone size as missing; the rest say once, few, many or name a class of expanded clone.

TRBJ1-1,-,TRBD1,TRBV2,TGTGCCAGCATTAGACAGGGGGTAGGCACTGAAGCTTTCTTT,CASIRQGVGTEAFF
TRBJ2-7,-,-,TRBV27,TGTGCCAGCAGTTTATACCAGGGGGTGGCGGGAGCTTACGAGCAGTACTTC,CASSLYQGVAGAYEQYF
TRBJ1-4,few,-,TRBV3-1/TRBV3-2,TGTGCCAGCAGCCAACCTAGACGGGGGCAGGTTAATGAAAAACTGTTTTTT,CASSQPRRGQVNEKLFF
TRBJ1-3,-,-,TRBV2,TGTGCCAGCTTTGGGGGGAACTCTGGAAACACCATATATTTT,CASFGGNSGNTIYF
TRBJ2-5,-,-,TRBV7-2,TGTGCCAGCAGCTTAAGCAGGGTCCAAGAGACCCAGTACTTC,CASSLSRVQETQYF
TRBJ2-4,-,-,TRBV14,TGTGCCAGCAGCCAATCATTCCAGTCGCTGTACTTC,CASSQSFQSLYF
TRBJ2-3,-,-,TRBV7-2,TGTGCCAGCAGCATTCAGAAGACAGATACGCAGTATTTT,CASSIQKTDTQYF
TRBJ1-2,once,-,TRBV13,TGTGCCAGCAGCTTAAGTCAGGGATTGAGAGGCTACACCTTC,CASSLSQGLRGYTF
TRBJ1-5,-,TRBD1,TRBV19,TGTGCCAGTAGTATGATCGCGACAGGGGAACGCAATCAGCCCCAGCATTTT,CASSMIATGERNQPQHF
TRBJ2-3,-,TRBD1,TRBV7-8,TGTGCCAGCAGCTCACAGGGGATGGGAGATACGCAGTATTTT,CASSSQGMGDTQYF
TRBJ2-1,-,-,TRBV21-1,TGTGCCAGCAGCAAAGCGCCGGCTAGCGGGTTCTCCTACAATGAGCAGTTCTTC,CASSKAPASGFSYNEQFF
TRBJ1-2,-,-,TRBV21-1,TGTGCCAGCAGCAAATCTCCAGGGGAGAATGATGGCTACACCTTC,CASSKSPGENDGYTF
TRBJ1-6,-,-,TRBV7-9,TGTGCCAGCAGCGTTAAGGGGGGAATAACTTCACCCCTCCACTTT,CASSVKGGITSPLHF
TRBJ2-7,-,TRBD1,TRBV5-3,TGTGCCAGAAGCTTGGCCTCCGGGACAGGCGCCTACGAGCAGTACTTC,CARSLASGTGAYEQYF
TRBJ1-6,-,-,TRBV7-8,TGTGCCAGCAGCCTTACAGGGTATAATTCACCCCTCCACTTT,CASSLTGYNSPLHF
TRBJ1-1,-,TRBD1,TRBV6-5,TGTGCCAGCAGTTCAGGGGGAGGCACTGAAGCTTTCTTT,CASSSGGGTEAFF
TRBJ2-1,-,TRBD2,TRBV4-2,TGTGCCAGCAACCGGGACTACAATTACAATGAGCAGTTCTTC,CASNRDYNYNEQFF
TRBJ2-3,-,-,TRBV19,TGTGCCAGTAGTATTGGAACAGTACTCGGACTGAGCACAGATACGCAGTATTTT,CASSIGTVLGLSTDTQYF
TRBJ2-1,-,-,TRBV7-9,TGTGCCAGCAGCCCTTCACCTTCCTACAATGAGCAGTTCTTC,CASSPSPSYNEQFF
TRBJ1-4,-,-,TRBV19,TGTGCCAGTAGTATTATCGCAGGGGAAGGTCGCAAACTGTTTTTT,CASSIIAGEGRKLFF
TRBJ1-1,-,-,TRBV19,TGTGCCAGTAGTTTTCGACAGGTTGAAGCTTTCTTT,CASSFRQVEAFF
TRBJ2-1,-,-,TRBV7-9,TGTGCCAGCAGCTTAACGGGCAGGGAGCAGTTCTTC,CASSLTGREQFF
TRBJ2-1,-,TRBD2,TRBV5-4,TGTGCCAGCAGCTCGACCAACCGGGGGGATGAGCAGTTCTTC,CASSSTNRGDEQFF
TRBJ2-1,-,TRBD2,TRBV7-2,TGTGCCAGCAGCTCGGAGCGGGGGGGAGCCTCGGAGCAGTTCTTC,CASSSERGGASEQFF
TRBJ2-3,-,-,TRBV2,TGTGCCAGCGAGAGTGTCGGCGGGCCGTACAGCACAGATACGCAGTATTTT,CASESVGGPYSTDTQYF
TRBJ1-2,-,TRBD1,TRBV5-1,TGCGCCAGCAGCTTTGACACCGGGACAGGGTACTATGGCTACACCTTC,CASSFDTGTGYYGYTF
TRBJ2-1,-,TRBD2,TRBV19,TGTGCCAGTATCGAGACTAGCAGCTCCTACAATGAGCAGTTCTTC,CASIETSSSYNEQFF
TRBJ1-2,-,-,TRBV29-1,TGCAGCGACCTGCGCCGGACTAACTATGGCTACACCTTC,CSDLRRTNYGYTF
TRBJ2-1,once,TRBD2,TRBV3-1/TRBV3-2,TGTGCCAGCAGCCAGGATAGCGGGGGGTCCTCCTACAATGAGCAGTTCTTC,CASSQDSGGSSYNEQFF
TRBJ2-3,-,TRBD1,TRBV7-3,TGTGCCAGCAGCTCGGGACAGGGGGCAGATACGCAGTATTTT,CASSSGQGADTQYF
TRBJ2-7,-,-,TRBV7-8,TGTGCCAGCAGCTTAGTGCACAGCTCCTACGAGCAGTACTTC,CASSLVHSSYEQYF
TRBJ1-6,few,TRBD1,TRBV7-9,TGTGCCAGCAGCTCATACAGGGGAGGAAATTCACCCCTCCACTTT,CASSSYRGGNSPLHF
TRBJ2-5,-,-,TRBV7-9,TGTGCCAGCAGCTTGGGTTATCCGGCCGGAGAGACCCAGTACTTC,CASSLGYPAGETQYF
TRBJ1-4,-,-,TRBV5-6,TGTGCCAGCAGCTTGGCCGGGACTGCTGAATTTGAAAAACTGTTTTTT,CASSLAGTAEFEKLFF
TRBJ2-2,-,-,TRBV18,TGTGCCAGCTCACCAAGGCGGGCAACCGGGGAGCTGTTTTTT,CASSPRRATGELFF
TRBJ1-5,-,-,TRBV11-2,TGTGCCAGCAGCTTGAACAATCAGCCCCAGCATTTT,CASSLNNQPQHF